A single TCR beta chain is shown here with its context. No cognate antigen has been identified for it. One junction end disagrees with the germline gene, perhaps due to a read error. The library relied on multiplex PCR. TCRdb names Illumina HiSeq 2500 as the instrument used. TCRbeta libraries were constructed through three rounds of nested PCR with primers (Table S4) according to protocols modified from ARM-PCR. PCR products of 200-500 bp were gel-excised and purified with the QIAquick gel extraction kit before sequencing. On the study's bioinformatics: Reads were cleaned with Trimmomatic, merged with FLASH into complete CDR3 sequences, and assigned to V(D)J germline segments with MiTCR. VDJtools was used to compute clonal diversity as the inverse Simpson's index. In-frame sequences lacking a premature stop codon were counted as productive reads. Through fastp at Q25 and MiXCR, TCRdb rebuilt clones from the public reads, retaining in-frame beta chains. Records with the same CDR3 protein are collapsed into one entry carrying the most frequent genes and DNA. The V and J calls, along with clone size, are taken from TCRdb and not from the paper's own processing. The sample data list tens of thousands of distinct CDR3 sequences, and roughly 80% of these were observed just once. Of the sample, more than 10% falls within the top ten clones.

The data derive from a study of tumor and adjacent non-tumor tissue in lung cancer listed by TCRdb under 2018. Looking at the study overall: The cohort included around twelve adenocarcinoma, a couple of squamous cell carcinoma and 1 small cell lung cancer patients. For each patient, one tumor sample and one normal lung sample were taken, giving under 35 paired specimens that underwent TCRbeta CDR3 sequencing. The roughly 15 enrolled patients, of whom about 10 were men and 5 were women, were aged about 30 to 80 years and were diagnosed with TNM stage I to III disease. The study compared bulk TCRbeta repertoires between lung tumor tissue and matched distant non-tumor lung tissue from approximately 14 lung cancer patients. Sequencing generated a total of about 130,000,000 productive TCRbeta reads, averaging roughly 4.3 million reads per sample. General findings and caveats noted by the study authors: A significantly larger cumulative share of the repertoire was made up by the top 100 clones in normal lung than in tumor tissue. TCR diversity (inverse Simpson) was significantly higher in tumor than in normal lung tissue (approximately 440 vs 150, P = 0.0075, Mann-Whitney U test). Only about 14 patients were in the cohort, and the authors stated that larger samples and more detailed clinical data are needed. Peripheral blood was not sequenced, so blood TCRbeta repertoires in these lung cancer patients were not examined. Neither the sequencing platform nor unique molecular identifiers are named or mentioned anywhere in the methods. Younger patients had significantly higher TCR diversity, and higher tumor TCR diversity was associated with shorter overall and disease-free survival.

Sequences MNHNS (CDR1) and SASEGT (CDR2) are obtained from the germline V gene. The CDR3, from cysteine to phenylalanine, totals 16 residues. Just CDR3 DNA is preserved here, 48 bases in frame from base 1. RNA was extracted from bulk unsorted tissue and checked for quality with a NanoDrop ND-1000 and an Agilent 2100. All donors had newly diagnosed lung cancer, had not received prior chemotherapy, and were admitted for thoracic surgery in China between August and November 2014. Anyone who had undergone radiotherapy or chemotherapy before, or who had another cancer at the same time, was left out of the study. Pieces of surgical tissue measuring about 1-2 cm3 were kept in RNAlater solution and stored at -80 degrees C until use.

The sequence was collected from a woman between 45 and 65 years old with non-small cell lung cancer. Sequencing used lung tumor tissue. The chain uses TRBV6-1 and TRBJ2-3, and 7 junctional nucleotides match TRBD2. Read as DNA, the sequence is TGTGCCAGCAGTGAGACCTTTGTGGGAGGGCGCGATACCCAGTATTTT. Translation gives CASSETFVGGRDTQYF.